This T cell receptor (beta chain) was recovered during a study of blood T cells in healthy people across ages (dated by TCRdb to about 2015). Background for the entire study: Template switching captured roughly one uniquely barcoded TCR beta cDNA molecule per two T cells in model experiments. For two donors (one aged 18 to 29 and one aged 80 or older), the study analyzed two additional independent replicas of 1 million unique cDNA reads from the same blood draw. Four age groups were formed from the donors: young (average approximately 15 years), middle-aged (approximately 40), aged (approximately 60) and long-lived (more than 75). To avoid experimental bias, donors of different ages were spread randomly across the sequencing lanes. To track age-related changes in TCR beta repertoire diversity, the study relied on deep sequencing normalized with unique cDNA molecular identifiers.

Results the study describes overall, beyond this receptor: As age increased, observed TCR beta diversity per million T cells dropped in a roughly linear way, and a significant reduction was already evident by age about 40. Estimates of total diversity based on one million sequenced T cells were regarded as lower bounds and as underestimates. Donor CMV infection status was unknown, potentially confounding age-related changes in expanded clonotypes. Compared with the aged group, the long-lived group had more naive CD4+ T cells, fewer expanded clones and increased TCR diversity, a pattern suggesting age selection. Conclusive comparison of naive and antigen-experienced compartments was prevented by the profiling of bulk unsorted PBMCs. There was a strong correlation between observed TCR beta diversity and the percentage of naive T cells measured by flow cytometry.

The 40 or so donors, aged roughly 6 to 95 years, were systemically healthy Caucasian individuals from Russia. Each donor gave 8 to 10 milliliters of peripheral blood, collected into EDTA-treated Vacutainer tubes. Ficoll-Paque density-gradient centrifugation was used to isolate PBMCs, with at least 7 million obtained per sample. Trizol reagent was used to extract total RNA from PBMCs, with at least 5 micrograms per sample. The percentages of naive CD45RAhigh/CD27high T cells were determined by flow cytometry on a PBMC aliquot from every donor. Library preparation employed 5' RACE. The sequencing machine was an Illumina HiSeq 2500. The second PCR ran for about 7 to 11 cycles and used a J-beta primer mix along with a sample-barcoded 5' primer. A template-switch 5' adaptor carrying 12 random nucleotides introduced a unique molecular identifier onto each TCR beta cDNA molecule. At least 2.5 million CDR3-containing paired-end reads were obtained from each sample. First-strand cDNA was synthesized from all RNA with the Mint cDNA synthesis kit, primed by a TRBC-specific oligonucleotide. After uracil-DNA glycosylase treatment, a first 18-cycle PCR used universal primers M1SS and BC2_uni_R on all cDNA. The published analysis was carried out like this. Normalization of each sample was performed by random selection of 1 million high-quality reads, each carrying a distinct molecular identifier. Instead of being binned into consensus sequences, reads with shared molecular identifiers were discarded. MiTCR, run with a Q25 quality threshold and the strictest error-elimination algorithm, handled CDR3 identification, clonotype clustering and error correction. Lower-bound total TCR beta diversity was estimated with a nonparametric unseen species model using Euler transformation. Using fastp at Q25 and MiXCR, TCRdb reprocessed the public reads and kept productive beta chains. Each CDR3 protein appears once, grouped with its most common genes and DNA. The V and J calls, along with clone size, are taken from TCRdb and not from the paper's own processing. In this sample the table shows under 1,000,000 distinct CDR3 sequences, about 36% of which occur a single time. The top ten constitute over 10% of the sample.

This clonotype was seen many times. What antigen it recognizes has not been identified. No base quality values were provided; no much bigger clone lies one nucleotide off. The material sequenced was blood. The TCR originated in a man aged 18-30 years in good health.

The DNA sequence is given as TGCAGTGCTAGAGGTATAGACACCACCTACGAGCAGTACTTC. Its product reads: CSARGIDTTYEQYF. The sequence links TRBV20-1 to TRBJ2-7; no confident D gene assignment can be made. Looking up the germline V gene (reference sequence) yields CDR1 DFQATT and CDR2 SNEGSKA. Measured from the cysteine to the phenylalanine, the CDR3 is 14 residues long. CDR3 DNA only is kept here, 42 bases in frame from base 1. V is reduced by 1 base and J by 2 bases, leaving a spacing of 12 bases between them.